Each of the 25 T cell receptor beta chains below was sequenced from the same sample in a study of blood T cell repertoires in COVID-19 (dated by TCRdb to the early 2020s). Library construction relied on the immunoSEQ multiplex PCR assay. As stored in TCRdb, this immuneACCESS dataset retains in-frame rearrangements with V and J assigned. A fraction of the clones does not appear; measured against another copy, unresolved V genes explain less than half of the discrepancy, and the remainder lacks a known reason. In all, the sample holds approximately 200,000 clones, and 75% to 90% of those were seen once. Jointly, the top ten make up about 3.5% of the sample. The sequenced sample consisted of PBMCs or T cells enriched from blood (not recorded which). The receptors stem from a woman between 25 and 40 years old who had been exposed to COVID-19.

The chain carries TRBV7-9 and TRBJ1-1, with D possibly TRBD1 on 6 matching bases. V lost 7 bases and J lost 6, with 15 bases in between. CDR1 is SEHNR and CDR2 is FQNEAQ in the germline V gene (reference sequence). The CDR3 is 13 residues long. The CDR3 is CASKDPRGAEAFF. Written as DNA, the CDR3 is TGTGCCAGCAAAGACCCCAGGGGAGCTGAAGCTTTCTTT.

The CDR3: CASSLVTGGANYGYTF. For the CDR3, the DNA is TGTGCCAGCAGCTTAGTGACAGGGGGAGCTAACTATGGCTACACCTTC. The chain couples TRBV11-2 to TRBJ1-2; TRBD1 aligns across 9 bases. Germline CDR1 is SGHAT and CDR2 is FQNNGV. Trimming at V came to 1 base and at J to 0 bases, leaving 3 bases not matched to a gene. The CDR3 totals 16 residues.

This sequence joins TRBV30 and TRBJ2-4; no firm D call. Germline V CDR1 and CDR2: GTSNPN, SVGIG (reference sequence). CDR3 length equals 15 residues. V shed 2 bases and J shed 0 bases, with 11 bases lying between them. The CDR3 sequence: CAWSSATIAKNIQYF. In DNA form, the CDR3 reads TGTGCCTGGAGTTCGGCTACTATAGCCAAAAACATTCAGTACTTC.

The chain combines TRBV24-1 with TRBJ1-1; D gene unclear. The CDR3 contains 13 residues. The V end lost 5 bases, the J end lost 2 bases, and 8 bases lay between the germline ends. The V gene's germline CDR1 is KGHDR and CDR2 SFDVKD. CDR3 nucleotide sequence: TGTGCCACCAGTGCCGGTAGTAACACTGAAGCTTTCTTT. Translating gives CATSAGSNTEAFF.

The V gene is TRBV13, the J gene TRBJ1-4; D is ambiguous. The germline V and J ends were trimmed by 5 bases and 7 bases, with 14 bases remaining between them. The CDR3 length is 14 residues. Germline loops: CDR1 PRHDT, CDR2 FYEKMQ (reference sequence). CDR3 residues: CASSVRVRGEKLFF. The CDR3 bases are TGTGCCAGCAGCGTAAGGGTTCGGGGTGAAAAACTGTTTTTT.

The CDR3 sequence: CASAGTANEKLFF. CDR3 nucleotides: TGTGCCTCCGCGGGGACCGCAAATGAAAAACTGTTTTTT. The chain carries TRBV30 and TRBJ1-4; the D gene is possibly TRBD1 (5 bases). The CDR3 covers 13 residues. The ends were cut back, 7 bases at V and 5 bases at J, with 14 bases in the middle. Germline V gives CDR1 GTSNPN, CDR2 SVGIG (reference sequence).

The V gene is TRBV7-2, the J gene TRBJ2-7; no clear D. Trimming pared 3 bases from V and 3 bases from J, leaving 15 bases between. Germline V lookup: CDR1 SGHTA, CDR2 FQGNSA. This CDR3 spans 15 amino acids. CDR3: CASSFGASDLYEQYF. DNA of the CDR3: TGTGCCAGCAGCTTTGGAGCGTCCGATCTCTACGAGCAGTACTTC.

The V and J genes are TRBV5-4 and TRBJ2-7, with a weak D call TRBD1 (6 bases). V was trimmed by 1 base and J by 5 bases, leaving 10 bases between them. Germline values: CDR1 SGHNT, CDR2 YYREEE (reference sequence). CDR3 length equals 13 residues. This chain's CDR3 is CASSLQGYDEQYF. The CDR3 DNA follows: TGTGCCAGCAGCTTGCAGGGGTACGACGAGCAGTACTTC.

The V and J genes are TRBV29-1 and TRBJ1-2; D not resolved. The germline V gene encodes CDR1 SQVTM and CDR2 ANQGSEA. V lost 4 bases, J lost 7 bases, and 10 bases lay in between. The CDR3 length is 11 residues. As DNA, the CDR3 is TGCAGCGTTGGAGAACAGTCTGGCTACACCTTC. As protein: CSVGEQSGYTF.

Here the CDR3 reads CASSPLTPDYGYTF. CDR3 DNA: TGTGCCAGCTCTCCCCTTACCCCAGACTATGGCTACACCTTC. The rearrangement uses TRBV18 and TRBJ1-2; D is uncertain. Per the germline V gene, CDR1 is KGHSH and CDR2 is LQKENI. The length of the CDR3 is 14 residues. V was shortened by 6 bases and J by 3 bases, with 14 bases between the two germline ends.

The chain is built from TRBV29-1 and TRBJ2-1; D perhaps matches TRBD1 (6 bases). In germline, CDR1 is SQVTM, CDR2 ANQGSEA. This CDR3 contains 13 residues. Trimming left V 7 bases short and J 2 bases short, with 12 bases between. CDR3 sequence (DNA): TGCAGCGGTCTTGGGGGCACCTACAATGAGCAGTTCTTC. This translates into CSGLGGTYNEQFF.

The chain joins TRBV20-1 to TRBJ2-7; D gene ambiguous. V lost 3 bases and J 6 bases, leaving 9 bases between the germline ends. The CDR3 totals 11 residues. The germline gives CDR1 DFQATT, CDR2 SNEGSKA (reference sequence). In DNA form, the CDR3 reads TGCAGTGCTAGGTCATTCGGCGAGCAGTACTTC. Its translation is CSARSFGEQYF.

V gene TRBV10-2 combines with J gene TRBJ2-1; TRBD1 aligns across 10 bases. This CDR3 region has 17 residues. V shed 7 bases and J 7 bases; nucleotides not matched to a gene: 16. The germline CDR1 and CDR2 sequences are WSHSY and SAAADI. The CDR3 reads CASKKRPTGTGENEQFF. Written as DNA, the CDR3 is TGCGCCAGCAAAAAGAGGCCAACCGGGACAGGGGAGAATGAGCAGTTCTTC.

This chain connects TRBV4-1 to TRBJ1-3; 7 positions match TRBD1. This CDR3 region has 16 residues. Trimming removed 4 bases from V and 0 bases from J; junction bases left unmatched: 6. The V gene's germline CDR1 is MGHRA and CDR2 YSYEKL. CDR3 in DNA: TGCGCCAGCAGCCGAGAGGGACAGTTCTCTGGAAACACCATATATTTT. It yields the protein CASSREGQFSGNTIYF.

Here the CDR3 reads CASSFGTGGIGANVLTF. In nucleotides, the CDR3 is TGCGCCAGCAGCTTCGGGACAGGGGGGATTGGGGCCAACGTCCTGACTTTC. The V call is TRBV5-1, the J call TRBJ2-6, with 11 positions matching TRBD1. Per germline, CDR1 SGHRS and CDR2 YFSETQ. This CDR3 is built from 17 residues. Unmatched junction bases numbered 4, after V lost 2 bases and J lost 3 bases.

The genes are TRBV4-2 and TRBJ2-7, with a possible D match to TRBD2 (6 bases). The V gene lost 1 base and the J gene lost 4 bases, with 17 bases spanning the gap. CDR3 length equals 16 residues. Germline V gives CDR1 LGHNA, CDR2 YNFKEQ. The DNA of the CDR3 is TGTGCCAGCAGCCAAGGGACCGGGACTGGGATTTACGAGCAGTACTTC. Protein: CASSQGTGTGIYEQYF.

CDR3: CASSETAGNTEAFF. CDR3 nucleotide sequence: TGTGCCAGCAGCGAAACTGCGGGTAACACTGAAGCTTTCTTT. The chain joins TRBV7-9 to TRBJ1-1; D is uncertain. CDR1 SEHNR and CDR2 FQNEAQ come from the germline V gene (reference sequence). With 5 bases removed from V and 2 bases from J, the gap between germline ends came to 12 bases. The CDR3 length is 14 residues.

The genes are TRBV5-4 and TRBJ2-2, with D perhaps matching TRBD1 (6 bases). The germline V gene has CDR1 SGHNT and CDR2 YYREEE (reference sequence). V was pared by 3 bases and J by 3 bases, with 15 bases between. The CDR3 is 16 amino acids. In nucleotides, the CDR3 is TGTGCCAGCAGCTCAACACAGGGAATGGACACCGGGGAGCTGTTTTTT. Its translation is CASSSTQGMDTGELFF.

In its sample, this clone was seen a few times. The CDR3 bases are TGTGCCAGTAGCCCGGGGGAGCAGCCCCAGCATTTT. This codes for CASSPGEQPQHF. This sequence joins TRBV19 and TRBJ1-5; D possibly corresponds to TRBD1 (5 bases). The germline CDR1 and CDR2 sequences are LNHDA and SQIVND (reference sequence). V was trimmed by 6 bases and J by 7 bases, leaving 10 bases between them. The CDR3 is made up of 12 amino acids. The full variable domain, rest sourced from reference TRBV19 and TRBJ1-5, is DGGITQSPKYLFRKEGQNVTLSCEQNLNHDAMYWYRQDPGQGLRLIYYSQIVNDFQKGDIAEGYSVSREKKESFPLTVTSAQKNPTAFYLCASSPGEQPQHFGDGTRLSIL.

The chain couples TRBV6-5 to TRBJ1-1; D remains ambiguous. The V and J ends lost 4 bases and 0 bases respectively, with 9 bases between them. Germline-derived CDR1 and CDR2 are MNHEY and SVGAGI. The CDR3 consists of 14 residues. CDR3 loop: CASSSPGMNTEAFF. The CDR3 region has the DNA TGTGCCAGCAGTTCCCCGGGGATGAACACTGAAGCTTTCTTT.

The chain couples TRBV5-1 to TRBJ2-1; 7 positions match TRBD1. Unmatched junction bases numbered 4, after V lost 3 bases and J lost 7 bases. The CDR3 sequence is 13 residues long. The germline V gene has CDR1 SGHRS and CDR2 YFSETQ. DNA of the CDR3: TGCGCCAGCAGCTACGACAGGGTGAATGAGCAGTTCTTC. Residues: CASSYDRVNEQFF.

At least ten counts were recorded for this clone. Other DNA sequences in the sample encode the same CDR3. This chain uses TRBV11-2 with TRBJ1-4; 8 bases match TRBD1. CDR3 length equals 15 residues. Unmatched junction bases numbered 5, after V lost 3 bases and J lost 5 bases. Germline V gives CDR1 SGHAT, CDR2 FQNNGV. CDR3 sequence reads: CASSFWGQANEKLFF. CDR3 coding DNA: TGTGCCAGCAGCTTTTGGGGACAGGCGAATGAAAAACTGTTTTTT.

The CDR3 reads CASSHGSPYEQYF. The CDR3 DNA reads as TGTGCCAGCAGCCACGGGAGTCCCTACGAGCAGTACTTC. The J gene is TRBJ2-7, the V gene TRBV7-9; weak D call: TRBD2 (6 bases). Germline lookup yields CDR1 SEHNR and CDR2 FQNEAQ (reference sequence). V was trimmed by 5 bases and J by 2 bases, leaving 10 bases between them. This CDR3 comprises 13 residues.

The chain employs TRBV24-1 and TRBJ2-7; 8 nucleotides match TRBD1. CDR3 length equals 15 residues. Germline V CDR1 and CDR2: KGHDR, SFDVKD. With 4 bases clipped from V and 7 bases from J, the junction kept 11 bases outside the gene matches. The CDR3: CATSDSDRGRGEQYF. CDR3 DNA sequence: TGTGCCACCAGTGACTCCGACAGGGGACGGGGTGAGCAGTACTTC.

This clone was recorded once. This chain uses TRBV12-5 with TRBJ2-7; TRBD1 aligns across 9 bases. Unmatched junction bases numbered 6, after V lost 0 bases and J lost 3 bases. The CDR3 contains 16 residues. Germline lookup yields CDR1 LGHNT and CDR2 FRNRAP. The CDR3 DNA reads TGTGCTAGTGGTTTGGTACTGGGACAGGGCAGCTACGAGCAGTACTTC. Encoded protein: CASGLVLGQGSYEQYF. Drawing the rest from reference TRBV12-5 and TRBJ2-7, the complete variable domain is DARVTQTPRHKVTEMGQEVTMRCQPILGHNTVFWYRQTMMQGLELLAYFRNRAPLDDSGMPKDRFSAEMPDATLATLKIQPSEPRDSAVYFCASGLVLGQGSYEQYFGPGTRLTVT.